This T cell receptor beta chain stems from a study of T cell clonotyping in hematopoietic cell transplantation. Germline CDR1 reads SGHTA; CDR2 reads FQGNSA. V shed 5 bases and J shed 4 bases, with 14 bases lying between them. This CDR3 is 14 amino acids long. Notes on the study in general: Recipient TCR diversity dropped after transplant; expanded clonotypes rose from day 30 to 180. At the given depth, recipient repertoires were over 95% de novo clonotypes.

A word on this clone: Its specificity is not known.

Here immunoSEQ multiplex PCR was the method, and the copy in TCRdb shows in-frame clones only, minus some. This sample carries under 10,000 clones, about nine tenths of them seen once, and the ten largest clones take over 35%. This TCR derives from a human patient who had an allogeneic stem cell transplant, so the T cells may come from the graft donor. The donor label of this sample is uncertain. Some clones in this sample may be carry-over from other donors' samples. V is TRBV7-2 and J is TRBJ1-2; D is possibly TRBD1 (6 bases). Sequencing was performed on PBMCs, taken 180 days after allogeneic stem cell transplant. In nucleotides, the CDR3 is TGTGCCAGCAGCCCACAGGGAAGGGGCTATGGCTACACCTTC. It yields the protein CASSPQGRGYGYTF.